This paragraph covers one T cell receptor (beta chain) sequence. It was CD45RO-negative cells, positively selected for CCR7, that made up naive CD8 cells, with terminally differentiated effector memory CD45RA+ cells excluded. The record originates from a study of shared clonotypes between healthy human individuals. The CDR3 spans 13 residues. The germline CDR1 and CDR2 sequences are MNHEY and SMNVEV (reference sequence). V was cut by 7 bases and J by 4 bases, with 12 bases left in between. The protocol was immunoSEQ multiplex PCR, while the TCRdb copy is restricted to in-frame clones and leaves out a portion. The sample includes a few hundred thousand clones, nearly 97% seen only once; the top ten take 0.095% to 0.12%.

The sequence was obtained from a woman in her thirties in good health. Sequencing input: naive CD8+ T cells sorted from blood. The V and J genes are TRBV27 and TRBJ2-3; D gene ambiguous. The chain's CDR3 is CASNSPTSDTQYF. The CDR3 nucleotides are TGTGCCAGCAACTCTCCCACGTCAGATACGCAGTATTTT.